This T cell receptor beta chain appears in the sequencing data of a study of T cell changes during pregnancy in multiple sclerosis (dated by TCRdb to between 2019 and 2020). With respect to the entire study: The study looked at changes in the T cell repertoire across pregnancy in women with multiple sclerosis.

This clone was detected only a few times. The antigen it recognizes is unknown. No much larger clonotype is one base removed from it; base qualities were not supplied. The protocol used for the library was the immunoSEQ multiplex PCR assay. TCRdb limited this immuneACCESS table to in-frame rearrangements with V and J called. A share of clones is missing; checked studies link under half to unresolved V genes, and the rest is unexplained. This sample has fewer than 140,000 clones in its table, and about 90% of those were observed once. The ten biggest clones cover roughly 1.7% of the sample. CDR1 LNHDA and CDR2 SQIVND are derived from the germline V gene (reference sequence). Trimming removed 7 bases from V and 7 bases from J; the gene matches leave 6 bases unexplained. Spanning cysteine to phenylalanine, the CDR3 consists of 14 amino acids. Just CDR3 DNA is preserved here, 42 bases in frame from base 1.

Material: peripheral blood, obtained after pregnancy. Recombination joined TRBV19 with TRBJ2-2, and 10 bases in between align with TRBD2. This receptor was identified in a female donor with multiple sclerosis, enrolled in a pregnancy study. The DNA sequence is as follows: TGTGCCAGTACACAACTAGCGGGAAGCGGGGAGCTGTTTTTT. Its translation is CASTQLAGSGELFF.